This TCR beta chain was found in a study of cytomegalovirus exposure and HLA in healthy donors (dated by TCRdb to 2015 to 2018). Concerning the study at large: The roughly 670 repertoires of the first cohort and the roughly 120 validation repertoires were produced on the same platform, according to a later analysis. The study aimed to test whether signatures of past pathogen exposure could be identified by cataloging public T cell receptors. A separate validation cohort of approximately 130 different subjects was used in addition to the roughly 670-subject first cohort. To predict cytomegalovirus infection status, the study combined high-throughput TCR immunosequencing, statistical association of individual TCRs with disease status, and machine learning. General findings and caveats noted by the study authors: Three of the identified cytomegalovirus-associated TCR beta chains were confirmed in vitro to be specific for cytomegalovirus antigens. The study gave a list of more than 150 TCR beta chains associated with cytomegalovirus. The classifier was reported to diagnose cytomegalovirus status with high specificity and sensitivity in both the original cohort and the validation cohort. Subsequent analysis determined that TCRs grouped into clusters in the first cohort also showed a tendency toward co-occurrence across the 130 or so validation repertoires, and roughly 95% of cluster scores exceeded 0. The authors suggested that the approach could potentially be generalized to other disease states and immunological phenotypes. A later analysis lacked HLA typing for the validation cohort, so it scored co-occurrence in that cohort across all 120 repertoires. Most TCR sequences were seen in very few donors, while some public TCRs were found in many individuals.

Note on this clone: Which antigen it targets is not known. Base-call qualities are not available, and no considerably larger clone is one nucleotide away.

The library was built by means of the immunoSEQ multiplex PCR assay. The original methods were these. To diagnose cytomegalovirus status from the catalog of TCR beta chain sequences, a statistical classification framework was built. In its TCRdb copy, this immuneACCESS table keeps in-frame sequences only and misses some clones. Where compared with another copy, unresolved V genes explain less than half of these, and the others have no known cause. V, J and clone size are taken as reported in that table, and D and trimming were inferred from the DNA itself. In this sample the table shows 73,000 or so clones, around 94% of which occur a single time. The top ten constitute roughly 3% of the sample. The donors belonged to the validation cohort of about 130 subjects, which was separate from the approximately 700-subject first cohort. The sequencing input was PBMCs. The TCR originated in a woman aged 18-29 years in good health and CMV-seropositive.

The DNA sequence reads TGTGCTAGTGGTTTGTTCGTCAGGGGGCATGGCTACACCTTC. The translation is CASGLFVRGHGYTF. This chain joins TRBV12-5 to TRBJ1-2; 8 nucleotides in the junction match TRBD1. The germline V gene provides CDR1 LGHNT and CDR2 FRNRAP. Unmatched junction bases come to 5, with V trimmed by 2 bases and J by 6 bases. Its CDR3 holds 14 amino acids, cysteine through phenylalanine. Only the CDR3 DNA stays, 42 bases, in frame from base 1.